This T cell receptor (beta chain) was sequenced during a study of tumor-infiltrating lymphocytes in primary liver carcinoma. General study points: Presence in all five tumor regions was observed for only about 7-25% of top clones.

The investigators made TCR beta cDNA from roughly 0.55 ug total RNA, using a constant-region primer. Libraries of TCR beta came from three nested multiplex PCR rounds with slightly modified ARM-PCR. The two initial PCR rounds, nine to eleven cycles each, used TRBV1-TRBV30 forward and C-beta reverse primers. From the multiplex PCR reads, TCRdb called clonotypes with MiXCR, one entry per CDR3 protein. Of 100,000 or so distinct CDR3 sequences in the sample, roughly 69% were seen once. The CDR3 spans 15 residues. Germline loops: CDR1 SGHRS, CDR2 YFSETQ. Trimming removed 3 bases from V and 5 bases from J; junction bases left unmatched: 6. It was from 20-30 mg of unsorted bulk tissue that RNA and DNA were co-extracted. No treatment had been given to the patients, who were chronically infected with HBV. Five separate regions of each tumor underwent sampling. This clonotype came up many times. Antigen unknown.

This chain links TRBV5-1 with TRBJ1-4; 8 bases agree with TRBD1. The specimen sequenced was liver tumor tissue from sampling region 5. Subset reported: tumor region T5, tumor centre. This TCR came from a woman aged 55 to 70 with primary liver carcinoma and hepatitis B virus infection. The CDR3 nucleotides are TGCGCCAGCAGCTCGTCCGGGACAGGCAATGAAAAACTGTTTTTT. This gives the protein CASSSSGTGNEKLFF.